This is a list of T cell receptor beta chains from one sample in a study of post-analysis software for immune sequencing data. TCRdb processed the PCR reads anew with MiXCR; each CDR3 protein has one entry. The repertoire includes 150,000 to 200,000 distinct CDR3 sequences, 30% to 45% of them detected once, and under 30% sits in the top ten. Sequenced here: blood, sampled after autologous hematopoietic stem cell transplantation. These receptors were obtained from a girl aged 5-17 years with multiple sclerosis. Each CDR3 is given with its conserved first and last residue. D genes are given only for firm matches. Clone size is shown for a subset of rows, as once, few, many or a class of expanded clone.

d_call,j_call,clone_size,v_call,cdr3_nt,cdr3_aa
NA,TRBJ2-7,once,TRBV4-1,TGCGCCAGCAGCCAGATAACCATCGGGGCCAAGTCCTACGAGCAGTACTTC,CASSQITIGAKSYEQYF
NA,TRBJ1-5,NA,TRBV24-1,TGTGCCACCAGTGACGCTTACCAGCCCCAGCATTTT,CATSDAYQPQHF
TRBD2,TRBJ2-2,few,TRBV7-3,TGTGCCAGCAGCCCTAGCGGGAGGGCCTCTGGGGAGCTGTTTTTT,CASSPSGRASGELFF
TRBD2,TRBJ2-3,few,TRBV28,TGTGCCAGCAGTTCCACCGGGGGGTTCGGGGGAAGGTCGGATACGCAGTATTTT,CASSSTGGFGGRSDTQYF
TRBD2,TRBJ2-1,many,TRBV10-3,TGTGCCATCGGGGGAGGGAACGAGCAGTTCTTC,CAIGGGNEQFF
NA,TRBJ2-3,NA,TRBV20-1,TGCAGTGCTAGAAAGGGGGGCACAGATACGCAGTATTTT,CSARKGGTDTQYF
NA,TRBJ2-1,NA,TRBV10-3,TGTGCCATCGGTGAGGAACAGAATGAGCAGTTCTTC,CAIGEEQNEQFF
TRBD2,TRBJ2-6,few,TRBV29-1,TGCAGCGCCCGGGGGGCTGGGGCCAACGTCCTGACTTTC,CSARGAGANVLTF
TRBD2,TRBJ2-7,few,TRBV11-2,TGTGCCAGCAGCTTAGATGGGCTAGCGGGTTCTACCTACGAGCAGTACTTC,CASSLDGLAGSTYEQYF
TRBD2,TRBJ2-3,NA,TRBV7-2,TGTGCCAGCAGCCACAGCGGGACTCAGGCAGATACGCAGTATTTT,CASSHSGTQADTQYF
NA,TRBJ2-5,NA,TRBV29-1,TGCAGCGTTGGGCGGGCGGAGACCCAGTACTTC,CSVGRAETQYF
NA,TRBJ2-5,NA,TRBV2,TGTGCCAGCAGTTACGGGGGACCTCAAGAGACCCAGTACTTC,CASSYGGPQETQYF
TRBD2,TRBJ2-3,NA,TRBV20-1,TGCAGTGCTAGGAGACTAGCGGGAGCCCCAGATACGCAGTATTTT,CSARRLAGAPDTQYF
TRBD2,TRBJ2-1,few,TRBV6-1,TGTGCCAGCAGGGGCAGCGGGAGGCCTTACAATGAGCAGTTCTTC,CASRGSGRPYNEQFF
NA,TRBJ2-6,NA,TRBV7-6,TGTGCCAGCAGCCCCGTTCCCACTTCTCTCTCTGGGGCCAACGTCCTGACTTTC,CASSPVPTSLSGANVLTF
TRBD1,TRBJ2-7,few,TRBV6-5,TGTGCCAGCCGGGACCTTTGGACAGGGGAAAGCTACGAGCAGTACTTC,CASRDLWTGESYEQYF
TRBD2,TRBJ2-1,few,TRBV7-3,TGTGCCAGCAGCTTAGCGGGGGGACACAATGAGCAGTTCTTC,CASSLAGGHNEQFF
NA,TRBJ2-7,many,TRBV5-1,TGCGCCAGCAGCTTGGGACTCTCGTACAACTCCTACGAGCAGTACTTC,CASSLGLSYNSYEQYF
TRBD2,TRBJ2-7,many,TRBV20-1,TGCAGTGCTAGAGATCGGACTAGCGGTAGCTACGAGCAGTACTTC,CSARDRTSGSYEQYF
NA,TRBJ1-1,NA,TRBV7-2,TGTGCCAGCAGCTTTCTTCTTACTGAAGCTTTCTTT,CASSFLLTEAFF
NA,TRBJ2-5,NA,TRBV10-2,TGCGCCAGCAGTGACCCAATCGGACAGAGAAATGAGACCCAGTACTTC,CASSDPIGQRNETQYF
TRBD1,TRBJ1-1,NA,TRBV12-3/TRBV12-4,TGTGCCAGCAGTCCCATGAGGGGGCTGAACACTGAAGCTTTCTTT,CASSPMRGLNTEAFF
NA,TRBJ2-1,NA,TRBV7-2,TGTGCCAGCAGCTTAGCGTGGCTGCACTACAATGAGCAGTTCTTC,CASSLAWLHYNEQFF
NA,TRBJ2-3,NA,TRBV24-1,TGTGCCACCAGTGCGATAGATTCAGCCGGGAGAACCACAGATACGCAGTATTTT,CATSAIDSAGRTTDTQYF
TRBD2,TRBJ2-1,many,TRBV4-2,TGTGCCAGCAGCCAAGATAGTTGGACTAGCGGGCCGAGCTCCTACAATGAGCAGTTCTTC,CASSQDSWTSGPSSYNEQFF
NA,TRBJ2-4,NA,TRBV7-9,TGTGCCAGCAGCTTAGGTACAGAACTAGCCAAAAACATTCAGTACTTC,CASSLGTELAKNIQYF
TRBD2,TRBJ2-5,NA,TRBV18,TGTGCCAGCTCACCACTCCTAGCGGGAGATGAGACCCAGTACTTC,CASSPLLAGDETQYF
NA,TRBJ2-6,NA,TRBV4-3,TGCGCCAGCAGTCAGACCCCAGAGGGCGAGTTTGGGGCCAACGTCCTGACTTTC,CASSQTPEGEFGANVLTF
NA,TRBJ2-5,few,TRBV12-3/TRBV12-4,TGTGCCAGCAGTCCCGCTGCGTCGGAGACCCAGTACTTC,CASSPAASETQYF
NA,TRBJ2-3,NA,TRBV27,TGTGCCAGCAGTCCATGGACAGGAGGGAGCACAGATACGCAGTATTTT,CASSPWTGGSTDTQYF
NA,TRBJ2-7,NA,TRBV20-1,TGCAGTGCTAGGGGGACCTACTACGAGCAGTACTTC,CSARGTYYEQYF
NA,TRBJ2-7,NA,TRBV6-2/TRBV6-3,TGTGCCAGCACCAACGGGAATGCCTACGAGCAGTACTTC,CASTNGNAYEQYF
NA,TRBJ2-3,NA,TRBV18,TGTGCCAGCTCAGCGGACGGACATAATGGAGATACGCAGTATTTT,CASSADGHNGDTQYF
TRBD2,TRBJ2-7,few,TRBV6-5,TGTGCCAGCAGTTACAGGAACAGGGCCCTAGCGGGACCTGGCCACGAGCAGTACTTC,CASSYRNRALAGPGHEQYF
NA,TRBJ2-7,NA,TRBV12-3/TRBV12-4,TGTGCCAGCACCTCGTGGGGCTACGAGCAGTACTTC,CASTSWGYEQYF
TRBD2,TRBJ2-5,NA,TRBV20-1,TGCAGTGCTCCTAGCGGGAGCGGGAGTTGCCAAGAGACCCAGTACTTC,CSAPSGSGSCQETQYF
NA,TRBJ1-2,NA,TRBV20-1,TGCAGTGCTAGTGGCGGGAAAGGGGCCGCTAGCTATGGCTACACCTTC,CSASGGKGAASYGYTF
NA,TRBJ2-3,NA,TRBV4-3,TGCGCCAGCAGCCAAGATCCGTCCCTAGATACGCAGTATTTT,CASSQDPSLDTQYF
NA,TRBJ1-5,many,TRBV5-8,TGTGCCAGCAGCTCCCTAGGGCCCCAGCATTTT,CASSSLGPQHF
TRBD2,TRBJ2-3,NA,TRBV18,TGTGCCAGCTCACTCAACGGGGGGAAGGTCACAGATACGCAGTATTTT,CASSLNGGKVTDTQYF
NA,TRBJ2-3,NA,TRBV12-3/TRBV12-4,TGTGCCAGCACCCTGACAGCAGATACGCAGTATTTT,CASTLTADTQYF
TRBD2,TRBJ2-1,NA,TRBV14,TGTGCCAGCAGCTGGGGGGGGTATGAGCAGTTCTTC,CASSWGGYEQFF
TRBD2,TRBJ2-5,few,TRBV9,TGTGCCAGCAGCGTAGCCCCTGGGACTAGCGGGATGGAGACCCAGTACTTC,CASSVAPGTSGMETQYF
TRBD1,TRBJ1-6,NA,TRBV20-1,TGCAGTGCTACTTTAATTCCGGGACAGGGGTCGTATAATTCACCCCTCCACTTT,CSATLIPGQGSYNSPLHF
NA,TRBJ2-3,NA,TRBV7-8,TGTGCCAGCAGCTTAGCGAGGAGCACAGATACGCAGTATTTT,CASSLARSTDTQYF
NA,TRBJ1-2,few,TRBV29-1,TGCAGCGCCCTAGCCCGTTATGGCTACACCTTC,CSALARYGYTF
NA,TRBJ2-7,few,TRBV12-3/TRBV12-4,TGTGCCAGCAGTTTTCGGGGACCTTACGAGCAGTACTTC,CASSFRGPYEQYF
NA,TRBJ2-7,few,TRBV6-1,TGTGCCAGCAGTGACGAGCAGTACTTC,CASSDEQYF
NA,TRBJ2-2,NA,TRBV9,TGTGCCAGCGAGACGGGGTCCGGGGAGCGGTTTTTT,CASETGSGERFF
NA,TRBJ1-6,NA,TRBV20-1,TGCAGTGCTAGAGACGCCGGGAGGCAGGAGAATTCACCCCTCCACTTT,CSARDAGRQENSPLHF
TRBD1,TRBJ2-1,NA,TRBV4-3,TGCGCCAGCAGCCAAGAGTTTTCAGGGGGCAATGAGCAGTTCTTC,CASSQEFSGGNEQFF
TRBD1,TRBJ2-1,many,TRBV5-6,TGTGCCAGCTTCACAGGGGGCTCAACCTACAATGAGCAGTTCTTC,CASFTGGSTYNEQFF
TRBD1,TRBJ1-2,many,TRBV29-1,TGCAGCGTTGGGTGGGCAGGGGGCGCGGATGGCTACACCTTC,CSVGWAGGADGYTF
NA,TRBJ2-7,NA,TRBV19,TGTGCCAGTTCCCCTACTAGGGCCTACGAGCAGTACTTC,CASSPTRAYEQYF
NA,TRBJ2-5,NA,TRBV7-9,TGTGCCAGCAGCTTAGGGGGACCCTCTACGAAGACCCAGTACTTC,CASSLGGPSTKTQYF
NA,TRBJ1-2,NA,TRBV15,TGTGCCACCAGCAGAGGAGGGCAATGGGGAGGCTACACCTTC,CATSRGGQWGGYTF
TRBD1,TRBJ2-1,NA,TRBV12-3/TRBV12-4,TGTGCCCGCAGGCCCGGGACAGGGGGGTATGATGAGCAGTTCTTC,CARRPGTGGYDEQFF
NA,TRBJ2-7,few,TRBV7-9,TGTGCCAGCAGCCCTATAGGATCTACCTACGAGCAGTACTTC,CASSPIGSTYEQYF
NA,TRBJ2-3,few,TRBV20-1,TGCAGTGCTGACATCGGGGCTGACTCAGATACGCAGTATTTT,CSADIGADSDTQYF
NA,TRBJ2-1,NA,TRBV5-1,TGCGCCAGCAGCATCCGTCCAAAGAGGTCCTACAATGAGCGGTTCTTC,CASSIRPKRSYNERFF